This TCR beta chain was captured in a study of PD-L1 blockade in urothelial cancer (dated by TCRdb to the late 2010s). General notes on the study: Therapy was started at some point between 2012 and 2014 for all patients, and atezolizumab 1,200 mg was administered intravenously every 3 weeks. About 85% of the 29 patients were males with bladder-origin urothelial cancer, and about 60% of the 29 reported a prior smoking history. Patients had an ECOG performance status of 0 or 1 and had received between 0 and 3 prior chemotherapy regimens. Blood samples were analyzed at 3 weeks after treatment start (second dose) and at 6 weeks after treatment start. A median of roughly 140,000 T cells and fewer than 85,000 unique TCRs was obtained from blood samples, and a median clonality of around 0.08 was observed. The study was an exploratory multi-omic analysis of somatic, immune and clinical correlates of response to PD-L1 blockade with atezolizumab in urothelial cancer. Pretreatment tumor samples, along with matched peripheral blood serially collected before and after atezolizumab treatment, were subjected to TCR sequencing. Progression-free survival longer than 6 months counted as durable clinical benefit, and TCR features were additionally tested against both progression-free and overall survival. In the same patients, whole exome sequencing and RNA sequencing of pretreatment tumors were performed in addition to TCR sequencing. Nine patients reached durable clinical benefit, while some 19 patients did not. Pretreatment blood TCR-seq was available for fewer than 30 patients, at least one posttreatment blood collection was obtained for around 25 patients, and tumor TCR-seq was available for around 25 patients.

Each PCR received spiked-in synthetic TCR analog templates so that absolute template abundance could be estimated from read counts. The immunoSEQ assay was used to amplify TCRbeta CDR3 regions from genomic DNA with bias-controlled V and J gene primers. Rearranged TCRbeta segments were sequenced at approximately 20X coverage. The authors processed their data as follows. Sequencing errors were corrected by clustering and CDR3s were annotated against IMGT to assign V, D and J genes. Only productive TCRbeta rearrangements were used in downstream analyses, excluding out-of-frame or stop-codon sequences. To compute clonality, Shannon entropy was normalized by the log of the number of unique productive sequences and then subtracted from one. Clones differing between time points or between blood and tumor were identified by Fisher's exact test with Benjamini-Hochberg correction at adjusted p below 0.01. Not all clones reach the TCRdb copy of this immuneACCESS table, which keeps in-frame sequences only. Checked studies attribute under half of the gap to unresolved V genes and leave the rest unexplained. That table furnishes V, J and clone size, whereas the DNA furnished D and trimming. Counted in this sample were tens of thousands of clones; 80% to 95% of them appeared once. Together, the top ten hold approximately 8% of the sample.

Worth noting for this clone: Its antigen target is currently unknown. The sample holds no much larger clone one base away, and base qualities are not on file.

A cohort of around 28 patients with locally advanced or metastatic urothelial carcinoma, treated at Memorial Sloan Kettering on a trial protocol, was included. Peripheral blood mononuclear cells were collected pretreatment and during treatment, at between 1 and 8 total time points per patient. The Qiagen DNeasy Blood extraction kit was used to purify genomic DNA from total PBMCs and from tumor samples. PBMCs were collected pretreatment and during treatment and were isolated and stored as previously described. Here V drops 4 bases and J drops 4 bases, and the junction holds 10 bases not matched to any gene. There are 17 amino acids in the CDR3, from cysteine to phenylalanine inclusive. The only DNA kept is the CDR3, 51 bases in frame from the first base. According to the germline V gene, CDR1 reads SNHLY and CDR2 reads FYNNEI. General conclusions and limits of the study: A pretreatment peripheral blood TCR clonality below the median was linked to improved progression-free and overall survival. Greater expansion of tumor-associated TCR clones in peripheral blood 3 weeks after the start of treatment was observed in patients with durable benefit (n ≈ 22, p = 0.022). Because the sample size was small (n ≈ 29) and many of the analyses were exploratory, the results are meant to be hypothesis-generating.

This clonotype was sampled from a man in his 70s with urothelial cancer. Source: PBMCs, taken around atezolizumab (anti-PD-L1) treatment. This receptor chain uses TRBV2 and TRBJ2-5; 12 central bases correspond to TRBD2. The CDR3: CASSVTSGSRAGETQYF. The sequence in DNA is TGTGCCAGCAGTGTGACTAGCGGGAGTAGGGCGGGAGAGACCCAGTACTTC.